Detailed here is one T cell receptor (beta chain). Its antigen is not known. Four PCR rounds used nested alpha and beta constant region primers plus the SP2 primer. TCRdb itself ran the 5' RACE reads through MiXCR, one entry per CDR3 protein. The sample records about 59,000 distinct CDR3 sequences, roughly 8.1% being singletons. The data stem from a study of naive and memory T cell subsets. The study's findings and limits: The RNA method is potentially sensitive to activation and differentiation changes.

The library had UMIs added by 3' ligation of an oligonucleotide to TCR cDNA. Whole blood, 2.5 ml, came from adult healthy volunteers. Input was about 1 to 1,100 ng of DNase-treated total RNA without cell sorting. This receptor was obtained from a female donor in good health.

CDR3 protein: CASSYAGGGPNTEAFF. The CDR3 DNA follows: TGTGCCAGCAGTTACGCCGGGGGTGGGCCGAACACTGAAGCTTTCTTT. The chain joins TRBV11-1 to TRBJ1-1, with TRBD1 as a possible D gene (5 bases). The CDR3 spans 16 residues. Germline lookup yields CDR1 SGHAT and CDR2 FQDESV (reference sequence). The V and J ends lost 6 bases and 1 base respectively, with 18 bases between them.